This TCR beta chain was found in a study of T cells in Graves' hyperthyroidism and ophthalmopathy. The CDR3 totals 13 residues. The germline gives CDR1 DFQATT, CDR2 SNEGSKA (reference sequence). V shed 6 bases and J 9 bases; nucleotides not matched to a gene: 6. This clonotype was counted at least ten times. Amplified TCR beta CDR3 regions came from RNA transcripts. HTBI primers drove first-round RT-PCR of the TCR CDR3. TCRdb reprocessed the multiplex PCR reads with MiXCR, giving one entry per CDR3 protein. The sample includes some 500,000 distinct CDR3 sequences, around 15% of them seen just once. What was sequenced was blood. The source is a woman in her late teens or twenties with Graves' hyperthyroidism. The chain employs TRBV20-1 and TRBJ1-6; 9 nucleotides match TRBD1. The CDR3 nucleotides are TGCAGTGCGAGGACAGGGGTTGGTTCACCCCTCCACTTT. This encodes CSARTGVGSPLHF.